The 29 T cell receptor beta chains given below trace back to one sample, sequenced in a study of neurological immune-mediated disorders. Time point meaning: longitudinal time-point 3. TCRdb passed the 5' RACE reads through MiXCR, listing each CDR3 protein once. Of more than 95,000 distinct CDR3 sequences in the sample, 10% to 14% are singletons; the top ten hold around 3.1%. The sequenced material came from PBMCs. The receptors derive from a female donor with HTLV-1-associated myelopathy (HAM/TSP).

This clonotype was observed at least ten times. V usage is TRBV20-1 and J usage is TRBJ2-3, with a weak D call TRBD1 (6 bases). CDR3 size: 14 residues. With 6 bases removed from V and 0 bases from J, the gap between germline ends came to 13 bases. From germline, CDR1 is DFQATT and CDR2 SNEGSKA (reference sequence). CDR3 residues: CSALDRTSTDTQYF. The CDR3 DNA sequence: TGCAGTGCCCTAGACAGGACTAGCACAGATACGCAGTATTTT.

The J gene is TRBJ2-6, the V gene TRBV12-3 or TRBV12-4; D tentatively fits TRBD1 or TRBD2 (5 bases each). CDR3 length: 17 residues. V dropped 5 bases and J dropped 0 bases, with 14 bases sitting between them. CDR3 loop: CASSTRDRVSGANVLTF. For the CDR3, the DNA is TGTGCCAGCAGTACTCGGGACCGTGTCTCTGGGGCCAACGTCCTGACTTTC.

There are a few counts of this clonotype. The chain combines TRBV6-1 with TRBJ2-7, with D possibly TRBD1 on 6 matching bases. The CDR3 contains 14 residues. Trimming cost V 4 bases and J 3 bases, with 13 bases left between them. The germline V gene encodes CDR1 MNHNS and CDR2 SASEGT. For the CDR3, the DNA is TGTGCCAGCAGTGGACGACAGGCTAACTACGAGCAGTACTTC. It is translated as CASSGRQANYEQYF.

This clonotype was picked up many times. The rearrangement joins TRBV20-1 to TRBJ2-3; D unresolved. Germline V CDR1 and CDR2: DFQATT, SNEGSKA (reference sequence). The CDR3 length is 11 residues. V was cut by 3 bases and J by 5 bases, with 6 bases left in between. The CDR3 here is CSARSIDTQYF. CDR3 sequence (DNA): TGCAGTGCTAGGAGTATAGATACGCAGTATTTT.

In this sample, this clonotype turned up many times. The J gene is TRBJ1-3, the V gene TRBV10-3, with D uncertain. The V gene's germline CDR1 is ENHRY and CDR2 SYGVKD. This CDR3 contains 13 residues. The V end was cut by 11 bases, the J end by 4 bases, with 15 bases between. CDR3 nucleotides: TGTGCCTCGGAGGCTCGGGGAGGAAACACCATATATTTT. Amino acid sequence: CASEARGGNTIYF.

In its sample, this clonotype was seen once. The junction departs from germline at one end; a sequencing error may be responsible. V is TRBV3-1 and J is TRBJ2-2; 9 bases line up with TRBD1. This CDR3 has 15 residues. The germline CDR1 and CDR2 sequences are LGHDT and YNNKEL (reference sequence). The CDR3 spells CASNQGTGRRGELFF. In DNA form, the CDR3 reads TGTGCCAGCAACCAAGGGACAGGGCGTCGGGGGGAGCTGTTTTTT.

In its sample, this clonotype was seen many times. The chain carries TRBV15 and TRBJ2-4; 10 nucleotides align to TRBD2. CDR1 is LNHNV and CDR2 is YYDKDF in the germline V gene (reference sequence). After removal of 0 bases from V and 6 bases from J, the junction contained 2 bases not matched to a gene. There are 15 residues in the CDR3. The CDR3: CATSRDLAGVNIQYF. CDR3 nucleotides: TGTGCCACCAGCAGAGACCTAGCGGGGGTAAACATTCAGTACTTC.

This clonotype appeared many times. The J gene is TRBJ1-6, the V gene TRBV12-3 or TRBV12-4; D is unclear. V dropped 5 bases and J dropped 9 bases, with 11 bases sitting between them. CDR3 length: 13 residues. The CDR3 is CASSSIRGSPLHF. CDR3 DNA sequence: TGTGCCAGCAGTAGCATCCGAGGTTCACCCCTCCACTTT.

Ten or more counts support this clonotype. This rearrangement joins TRBV12-3 or TRBV12-4 to TRBJ2-1; 7 bases agree with TRBD2. The CDR3 totals 14 residues. Unmatched junction bases numbered 6, after V lost 3 bases and J lost 7 bases. CDR3 sequence: CASSFNGGGNEQFF. The CDR3 nucleotides are TGTGCCAGCAGTTTTAATGGGGGGGGAAATGAGCAGTTCTTC.

This clonotype was seen repeatedly, ten times or more. The chain is built from TRBV10-3 and TRBJ1-1; D may be TRBD1 (6 bases). Trimming pared 6 bases from V and 6 bases from J, leaving 23 bases between. CDR1 and CDR2 (germline): ENHRY, SYGVKD. The CDR3 length is 16 residues. The CDR3 region is CAIRPGTTTITPEAFF. The CDR3 bases are TGTGCCATCAGGCCCGGGACAACAACCATTACCCCTGAAGCTTTCTTT.

This clonotype was picked up many times. The rearrangement joins TRBV7-9 to TRBJ1-3; a weak D match, TRBD1 (5 bases). The CDR3 length is 15 residues. Germline V gene data show CDR1 as SEHNR and CDR2 as FQNEAQ (reference sequence). V lost 5 bases, J lost 0 bases, and 11 bases lay in between. The CDR3 is CASSTQTVSGNTIYF. The CDR3 DNA follows: TGTGCCAGCAGCACCCAGACAGTCTCTGGAAACACCATATATTTT.

There are many counts of this clonotype. The chain uses TRBV28 and TRBJ2-7; D ambiguous. The CDR3 covers 14 residues. Germline CDR1 reads MDHEN; CDR2 reads SYDVKM. V was trimmed by 6 bases and J by 1 base, leaving 13 bases between them. This CDR3 is CASRNPITSYEQYF. In DNA, the CDR3 is TGTGCCAGCAGGAACCCGATCACTTCCTACGAGCAGTACTTC.

This clonotype was observed many times. V is TRBV29-1 and J is TRBJ2-7; D may be TRBD1 (5 bases). The ends were cut back, 4 bases at V and 2 bases at J, with 9 bases in the middle. This CDR3 is built from 12 residues. Germline V gene sequence: CDR1 SQVTM, CDR2 ANQGSEA. CDR3 sequence: CSVVVGAYEQYF. The CDR3 region has the DNA TGCAGCGTTGTGGTAGGGGCCTACGAGCAGTACTTC.

The chain couples TRBV11-2 to TRBJ2-7, with a tentative D call TRBD1 (6 bases). The V end lost 1 base, the J end lost 6 bases, and 10 bases lay between the germline ends. This CDR3 is built from 13 residues. CDR1 and CDR2 (germline): SGHAT, FQNNGV. The CDR3 protein is CASSLGQALEQYF. CDR3 nucleotides: TGTGCCAGCAGCTTAGGACAGGCTCTCGAGCAGTACTTC.

This clonotype was seen ten or more times. This chain links TRBV11-1 with TRBJ2-1; no reliable D call. Deletions cut 5 bases from V and 5 bases from J, with 13 bases between. The CDR3 is made up of 14 amino acids. Germline values: CDR1 SGHAT, CDR2 FQDESV (reference sequence). The CDR3 DNA is TGTGCCAGCAGCCCCCGAGTGGCGAACAATGAGCAGTTCTTC. Translating it yields CASSPRVANNEQFF. Complete variable domain (other parts from reference TRBV11-1 and TRBJ2-1): EAEVAQSPRYKITEKSQAVAFWCDPISGHATLYWYRQILGQGPELLVQFQDESVVDDSQLPKDRFSAERLKGVDSTLKIQPAELGDSAMYLCASSPRVANNEQFFGPGTRLTVL.

This clonotype was found many times. The J gene is TRBJ2-3, the V gene TRBV5-1, with D maybe TRBD2 (5 bases). Per the germline V gene, CDR1 is SGHRS and CDR2 is YFSETQ. V lost 2 bases to trimming and J lost 6 bases, with 10 bases between them. The CDR3 covers 13 residues. The CDR3 DNA reads as TGCGCCAGCAGCTTCGAGGGATCCGATACGCAGTATTTT. As protein: CASSFEGSDTQYF.

This clonotype was picked up many times. The V call is TRBV5-1, the J call TRBJ2-1; 7 positions match TRBD2. V lost 1 base, J lost 5 bases, and 6 bases stayed unmatched. CDR1 is SGHRS, CDR2 YFSETQ, per germline. The length of the CDR3 is 15 residues. The CDR3 protein is CASSLRAGDHNEQFF. The DNA for the CDR3 is TGCGCCAGCAGCTTGCGGGCGGGGGACCACAATGAGCAGTTCTTC.

At least ten counts were recorded for this clonotype. V gene TRBV10-3 combines with J gene TRBJ2-7, with 8 bases that match TRBD1. Germline CDR1 ENHRY, CDR2 SYGVKD. The CDR3 is 15 amino acids. The J segment lost 0 bases and the V segment lost 4 bases, leaving 5 bases of the junction unmatched. The CDR3 sequence: CAISGGGQGSYEQYF. In nucleotides, the CDR3 is TGTGCCATCAGTGGAGGCGGACAGGGCTCCTACGAGCAGTACTTC.

About this clonotype itself: This could be a read error, since a much larger clone is one nucleotide away. The gene calls are TRBV12-3 or TRBV12-4 and TRBJ1-1; possible D gene TRBD1, 5 bases. This CDR3 spans 14 amino acids. V dropped 10 bases and J dropped 2 bases, with 17 bases sitting between them. The chain's CDR3 is CANKKRGGNTEAFF. The CDR3 bases are TGTGCCAACAAAAAAAGGGGAGGTAACACTGAAGCTTTCTTT.

This clonotype was found many times. This chain's CDR3 is CSAQAPPSGRDQETQYF. For the CDR3, the DNA is TGCAGTGCTCAAGCCCCTCCTAGCGGGAGGGACCAAGAGACCCAGTACTTC. This rearrangement joins TRBV20-1 to TRBJ2-5; 12 positions agree with TRBD2. The length of the CDR3 is 17 residues. V trimming: 5 bases; J trimming: 0 bases; junction bases outside the gene matches: 10. Germline CDR1 and CDR2: DFQATT and SNEGSKA (reference sequence).

This clonotype showed up many times. The chain carries TRBV20-1 and TRBJ1-5; D gene unclear. The V gene lost 1 base and the J gene lost 3 bases, with 10 bases spanning the gap. The CDR3 is made up of 14 amino acids. Germline CDR1 reads DFQATT; CDR2 reads SNEGSKA (reference sequence). The CDR3 reads CSARVGTPNQPQHF. CDR3 DNA: TGCAGTGCTAGAGTAGGTACCCCCAATCAGCCCCAGCATTTT.

This clonotype was observed at least ten times. This chain joins TRBV12-3 or TRBV12-4 and TRBJ2-5, with 14 positions matching TRBD2. The CDR3 covers 15 residues. Unmatched junction bases numbered 5, after V lost 6 bases and J lost 5 bases. CDR3 DNA sequence: TGTGCCAGCAGCCGGACTAGCGGGGGGTCGGAGACCCAGTACTTC. Protein: CASSRTSGGSETQYF.

This clonotype was picked up many times. The rearrangement uses TRBV7-8 and TRBJ1-1; 7 bases line up with TRBD1. The CDR3 has 15 amino acids. Germline CDR1 and CDR2: SGHVS and FQNEAQ. Trimming removed 5 bases from V and 3 bases from J; junction bases left unmatched: 9. The CDR3 sequence is CASSGDRVGYTEAFF. The CDR3 DNA reads TGTGCCAGCAGCGGAGACAGGGTGGGGTACACTGAAGCTTTCTTT.

This clonotype has ten or more counts. The V gene is TRBV4-1, the J gene TRBJ1-5, with 10 bases lining up with TRBD1. The germline V gene has CDR1 MGHRA and CDR2 YSYEKL. J gave up 0 bases and V 4 bases, and 6 bases lay outside the gene matches. There are 17 residues in the CDR3. The CDR3 here is CASSPGQGPFSNQPQHF. Here the CDR3 DNA reads TGCGCCAGCAGCCCGGGACAGGGGCCCTTTAGCAATCAGCCCCAGCATTTT.

This clonotype was seen many times. J is TRBJ2-2 and V is TRBV11-1, with a weak D call TRBD1 (5 bases). In germline, CDR1 is SGHAT, CDR2 FQDESV (reference sequence). Between the trimmed V and J ends, which lost 1 base and 0 bases, there was a span of 9 bases. This CDR3 region has 16 residues. The CDR3 here is CASSLEGASNTGELFF. DNA of the CDR3: TGTGCCAGCAGCTTAGAAGGGGCGTCGAACACCGGGGAGCTGTTTTTT.

Of note for this clonotype: A much larger clone is a single base away; this may be a read error. V usage is TRBV20-1 and J usage is TRBJ2-1, with TRBD2 matching over 8 bases. Losses at the gene ends were 5 bases for V and 5 bases for J; bases not matched to a gene: 8. This CDR3 region has 14 residues. The germline gives CDR1 DFQATT, CDR2 SNEGSKA (reference sequence). CDR3 protein: CSAFRGGLDNEQFF. Here the CDR3 DNA reads TGCAGTGCTTTTCGGGGGGGCCTTGACAATGAGCAGTTCTTC.

This clonotype was detected ten times or more. V usage is TRBV29-1 and J usage is TRBJ2-3; a weak D match, TRBD2 (6 bases). Germline values: CDR1 SQVTM, CDR2 ANQGSEA. Trimming left V 2 bases short and J 5 bases short, with 8 bases between. The CDR3 totals 12 residues. In nucleotides, the CDR3 is TGCAGCGTTGAACGGGGAGGAGATACGCAGTATTTT. Translation gives CSVERGGDTQYF.

This clonotype was counted at least ten times. The V and J genes are TRBV7-3 and TRBJ1-2; 7 nucleotides align to TRBD1. Losses at the gene ends were 4 bases for V and 5 bases for J; bases not matched to a gene: 4. Germline V gives CDR1 SGHTA, CDR2 FQGTGA. The CDR3 is made up of 13 amino acids. CDR3 sequence reads: CASSSQGDYGYTF. The CDR3 bases are TGTGCCAGCAGCTCCCAGGGGGATTATGGCTACACCTTC.

There are many counts of this clonotype. The chain employs TRBV10-3 and TRBJ1-1; TRBD1 agrees at 10 bases. Germline values: CDR1 ENHRY, CDR2 SYGVKD. V lost 11 bases to trimming and J lost 3 bases; unmatched junction nucleotides: 12. The CDR3 is 15 residues long. The CDR3 is CASGGPGTGDTEAFF. Here the CDR3 DNA reads TGTGCCTCCGGCGGGCCCGGGACAGGGGACACTGAAGCTTTCTTT.